The text below deals with one T cell receptor (beta chain). This record comes from a study of response to subunit inactivated influenza vaccine. TCRdb redid the calling of the RT-PCR reads with MiXCR, one entry per CDR3 protein. The sample includes hundreds of thousands of distinct CDR3 sequences, approximately 15% of them seen just once. The J segment lost 5 bases and the V segment lost 1 base, leaving 7 bases of the junction unmatched. This CDR3 has 15 residues. Germline lookup yields CDR1 DFQATT and CDR2 SNEGSKA (reference sequence). V usage is TRBV20-1 and J usage is TRBJ2-1; 8 bases fit TRBD1. This TCR came from a man aged 45-65 years who received an inactivated influenza vaccine. This specimen consisted of PBMCs from blood, obtained around 15 days before vaccination. This chain's CDR3 is CSARGRQGRDNEQFF. The CDR3 DNA reads TGCAGTGCTAGAGGACGACAGGGGCGGGACAATGAGCAGTTCTTC.